The clone carrying this T cell receptor (beta chain) was picked up a small number of times. The antigen is unknown. Germline CDR1 reads GTSNPN; CDR2 reads SVGIG (reference sequence). This CDR3 comprises 15 residues. The V end lost 5 bases, the J end lost 5 bases, and 21 bases lay between the germline ends. This cohort consisted of healthy bone marrow donors. These data are taken from a study of cytomegalovirus exposure and HLA in healthy donors. 13 Jbeta primers and 60 Vbeta primers were used for the PCR. TCRdb's copy holds only in-frame clones and misses some; the assay was immunoSEQ multiplex PCR. The table includes approximately 100,000 clones, roughly four fifths detected once. General study findings and limits: A later analysis revealed that TCR association rates differed between HLA loci, peaking at DRB1 and bottoming out at HLA-C. A previous analysis found most TCR beta V segments productive roughly 87% or roughly 30% of the time. The study designated over 150 TCR beta chains cytomegalovirus-associated.

The sequenced sample consisted of PBMCs. This chain connects TRBV30 to TRBJ2-5; D is possibly TRBD1 (7 bases). The TCR comes from a man aged 45-60 years in good health and CMV-seronegative. In DNA, the CDR3 is TGTGCCTGGCTACCCAGGGGGGTGATTAAGGAGACCCAGTACTTC. Its translation: CAWLPRGVIKETQYF.